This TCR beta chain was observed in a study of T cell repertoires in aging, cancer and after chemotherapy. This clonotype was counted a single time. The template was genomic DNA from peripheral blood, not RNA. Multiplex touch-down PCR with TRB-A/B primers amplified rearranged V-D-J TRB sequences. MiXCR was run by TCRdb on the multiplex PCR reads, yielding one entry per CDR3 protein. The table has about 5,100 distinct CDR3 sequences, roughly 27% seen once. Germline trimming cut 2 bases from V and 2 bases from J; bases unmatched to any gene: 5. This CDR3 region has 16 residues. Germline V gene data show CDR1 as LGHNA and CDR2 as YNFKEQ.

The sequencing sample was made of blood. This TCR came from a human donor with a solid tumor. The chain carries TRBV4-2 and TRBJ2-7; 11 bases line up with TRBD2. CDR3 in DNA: TGTGCCAGCAGCCAACAGTCTAGCGGGGGGACCTACGAGCAGTACTTC. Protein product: CASSQQSSGGTYEQYF.